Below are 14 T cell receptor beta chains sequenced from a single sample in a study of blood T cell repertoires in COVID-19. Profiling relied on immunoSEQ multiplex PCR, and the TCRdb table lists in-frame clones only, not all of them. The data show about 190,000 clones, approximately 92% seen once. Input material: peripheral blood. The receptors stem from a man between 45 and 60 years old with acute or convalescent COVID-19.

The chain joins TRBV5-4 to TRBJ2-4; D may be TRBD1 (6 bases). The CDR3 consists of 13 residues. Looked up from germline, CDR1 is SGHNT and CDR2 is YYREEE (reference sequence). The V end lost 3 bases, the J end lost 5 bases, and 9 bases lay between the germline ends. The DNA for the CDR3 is TGTGCCAGCAGCTCAGGGGTCGAAAACATTCAGTACTTC. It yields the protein CASSSGVENIQYF. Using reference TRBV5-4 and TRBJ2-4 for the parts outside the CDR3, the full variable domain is ETGVTQSPTHLIKTRGQQVTLRCSSQSGHNTVSWYQQALGQGPQFIFQYYREEENGRGNFPPRFSGLQFPNYSSELNVNALELDDSALYLCASSSGVENIQYFGAGTRLSVL.

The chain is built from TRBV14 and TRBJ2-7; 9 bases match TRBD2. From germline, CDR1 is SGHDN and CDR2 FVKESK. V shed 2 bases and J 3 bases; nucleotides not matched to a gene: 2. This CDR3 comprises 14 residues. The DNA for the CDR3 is TGTGCCAGCAGCCAATTAGCGGGAGACTACGAGCAGTACTTC. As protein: CASSQLAGDYEQYF.

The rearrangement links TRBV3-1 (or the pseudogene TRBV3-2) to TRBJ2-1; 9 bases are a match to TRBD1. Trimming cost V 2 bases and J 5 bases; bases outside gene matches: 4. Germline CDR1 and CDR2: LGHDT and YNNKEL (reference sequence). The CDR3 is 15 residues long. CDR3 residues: CASSQPGQGNNEQFF. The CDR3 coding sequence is TGTGCCAGCAGCCAACCGGGACAGGGCAACAATGAGCAGTTCTTC.

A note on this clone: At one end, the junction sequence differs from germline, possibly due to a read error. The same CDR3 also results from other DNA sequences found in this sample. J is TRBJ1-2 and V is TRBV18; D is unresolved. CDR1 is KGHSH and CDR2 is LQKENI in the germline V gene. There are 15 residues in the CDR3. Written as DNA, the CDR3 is TGTGCCAGTTCACCAGCTTCGGGAGTTGGATATGGCTACACCTTC. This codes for CASSPASGVGYGYTF.

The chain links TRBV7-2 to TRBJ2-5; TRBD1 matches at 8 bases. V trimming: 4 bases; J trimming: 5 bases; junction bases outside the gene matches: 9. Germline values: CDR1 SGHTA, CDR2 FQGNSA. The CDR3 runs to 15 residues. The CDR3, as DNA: TGTGCCAGCAGCTCGCTCGGACAGGGTGGGGAGACCCAGTACTTC. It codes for CASSSLGQGGETQYF.

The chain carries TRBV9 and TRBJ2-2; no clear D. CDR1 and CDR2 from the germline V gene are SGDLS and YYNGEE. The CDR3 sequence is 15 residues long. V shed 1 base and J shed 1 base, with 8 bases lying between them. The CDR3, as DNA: TGTGCCAGCAGCGTATACAGCAGGAACACCGGGGAGCTGTTTTTT. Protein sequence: CASSVYSRNTGELFF. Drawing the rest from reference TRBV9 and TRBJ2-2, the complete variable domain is DSGVTQTPKHLITATGQRVTLRCSPRSGDLSVYWYQQSLDQGLQFLIQYYNGEERAKGNILERFSAQQFPDLHSELNLSSLELGDSALYFCASSVYSRNTGELFFGEGSRLTVL.

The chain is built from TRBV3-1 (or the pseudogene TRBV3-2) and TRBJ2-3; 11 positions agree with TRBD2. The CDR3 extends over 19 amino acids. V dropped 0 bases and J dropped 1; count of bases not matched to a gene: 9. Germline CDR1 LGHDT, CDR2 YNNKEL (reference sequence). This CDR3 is CASSQDSVAGGVRTDTQYF. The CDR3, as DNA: TGTGCCAGCAGCCAAGACTCCGTAGCGGGAGGGGTGCGCACAGATACGCAGTATTTT.

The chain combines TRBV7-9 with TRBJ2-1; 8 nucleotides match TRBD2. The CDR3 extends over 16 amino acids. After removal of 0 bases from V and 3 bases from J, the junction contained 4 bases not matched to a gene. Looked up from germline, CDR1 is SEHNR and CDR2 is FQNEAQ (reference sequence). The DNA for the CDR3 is TGTGCCAGCAGCTTAGCCAGCGGGAGCAGCTACAATGAGCAGTTCTTC. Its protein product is CASSLASGSSYNEQFF.

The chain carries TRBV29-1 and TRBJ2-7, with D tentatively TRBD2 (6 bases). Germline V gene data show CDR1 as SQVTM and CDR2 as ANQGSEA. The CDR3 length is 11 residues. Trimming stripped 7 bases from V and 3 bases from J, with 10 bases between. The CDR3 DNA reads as TGCAGCGGAGGGGAGGACTACGAGCAGTACTTC. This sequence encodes CSGGEDYEQYF.

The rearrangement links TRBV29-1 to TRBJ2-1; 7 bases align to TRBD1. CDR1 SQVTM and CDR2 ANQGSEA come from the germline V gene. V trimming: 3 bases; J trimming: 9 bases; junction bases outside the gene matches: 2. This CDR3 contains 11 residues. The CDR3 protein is CSVDRGIEQFF. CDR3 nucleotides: TGCAGCGTTGACAGGGGGATTGAGCAGTTCTTC.

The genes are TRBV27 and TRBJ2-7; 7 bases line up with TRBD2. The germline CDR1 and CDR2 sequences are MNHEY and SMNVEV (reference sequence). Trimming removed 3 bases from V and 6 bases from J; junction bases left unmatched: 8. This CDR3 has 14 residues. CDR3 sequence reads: CASSFTGTTSEQYV. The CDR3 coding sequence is TGTGCCAGCAGTTTTACCGGGACTACAAGCGAGCAGTACGTC.

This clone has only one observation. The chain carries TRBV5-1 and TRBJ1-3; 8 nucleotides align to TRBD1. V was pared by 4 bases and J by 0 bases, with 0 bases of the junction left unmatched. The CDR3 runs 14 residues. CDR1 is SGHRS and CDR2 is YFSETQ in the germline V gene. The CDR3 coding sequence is TGCGCCAGCAGCACAGGGGGCTCTGGAAACACCATATATTTT. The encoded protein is CASSTGGSGNTIYF. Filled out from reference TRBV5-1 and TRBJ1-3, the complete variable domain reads KAGVTQTPRYLIKTRGQQVTLSCSPISGHRSVSWYQQTPGQGLQFLFEYFSETQRNKGNFPGRFSGRQFSNSRSEMNVSTLELGDSALYLCASSTGGSGNTIYFGEGSWLTVV.

The DNA of the CDR3 is TGTGCCAGTAGTTCGGTAGCGGGAGACGAGCAGTACTTC. Its protein product is CASSSVAGDEQYF. V and J are TRBV19 and TRBJ2-7; 9 bases fit TRBD2. Trimming at V came to 5 bases and at J to 5 bases, leaving 4 bases not matched to a gene. This CDR3 spans 13 amino acids. CDR1 and CDR2 from the germline V gene are LNHDA and SQIVND (reference sequence).

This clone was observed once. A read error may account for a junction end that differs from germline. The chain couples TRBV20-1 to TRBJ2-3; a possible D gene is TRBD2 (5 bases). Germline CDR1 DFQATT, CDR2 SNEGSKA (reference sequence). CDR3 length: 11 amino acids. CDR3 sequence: CSATSGLVGWF. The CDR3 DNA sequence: TGCAGTGCTACGAGCGGTCTAGTGGGGTGGTTT.